This TCR beta chain appears in the sequencing data of a study of regulatory T cells in long-lasting Graves disease. Study-level information: Antithyroid drugs had been taken under 3 months by newly diagnosed Graves' patients.

Time point described: newly diagnosed GD, antithyroid drugs for less than 3 months. PBMC-extracted RNA yielded the TCR library. Assembly of TCR beta libraries relied on iRepertoire HTBI primers together with Arm-PCR of CDR3 regions. Source study methods: Across samples, 62 TRBV and some 13 TRBJ segments were found. One entry per CDR3 protein results from TCRdb running MiXCR on the multiplex PCR reads. TCRdb's processing, not the authors', yielded these V and J calls. The data show over 450,000 distinct CDR3 sequences, more than 10% seen once. The V segment lost 3 bases and the J segment 5 bases; nucleotides outside the gene matches: 12. CDR3 size: 16 residues. In germline, CDR1 is ENHRY, CDR2 SYGVKD. In its sample, this clonotype was seen many times. The same sample was also studied in work on T cells in Graves' hyperthyroidism and ophthalmopathy.

The clonotype comes from a woman aged 30 to 39 with Graves disease. The sample here was peripheral blood mononuclear cells (PBMCs), taken at new diagnosis, from a patient treated with antithyroid drugs. The rearrangement links TRBV10-3 to TRBJ2-5; 7 bases fit TRBD1. In DNA, the CDR3 is TGTGCCATCAGTGAAGAGAGACAGGGTTTATTGGAGACCCAGTACTTC. Protein product: CAISEERQGLLETQYF.